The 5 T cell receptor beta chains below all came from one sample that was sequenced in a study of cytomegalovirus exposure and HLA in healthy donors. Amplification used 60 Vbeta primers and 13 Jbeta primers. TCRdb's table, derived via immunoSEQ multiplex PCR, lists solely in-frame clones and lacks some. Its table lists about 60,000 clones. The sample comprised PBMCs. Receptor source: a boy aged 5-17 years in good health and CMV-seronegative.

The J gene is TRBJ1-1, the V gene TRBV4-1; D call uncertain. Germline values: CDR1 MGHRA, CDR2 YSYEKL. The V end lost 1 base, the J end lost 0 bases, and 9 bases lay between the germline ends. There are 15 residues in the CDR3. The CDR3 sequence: CASSQVSQMNTEAFF. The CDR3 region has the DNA TGCGCCAGCAGCCAAGTCAGTCAGATGAACACTGAAGCTTTCTTT.

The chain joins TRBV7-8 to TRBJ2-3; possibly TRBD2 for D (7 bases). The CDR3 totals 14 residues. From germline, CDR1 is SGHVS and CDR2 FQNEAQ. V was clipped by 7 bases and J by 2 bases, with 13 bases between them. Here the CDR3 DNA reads TGTGCCAGCAAGGCGGGGGCTCCCACAGATACGCAGTATTTT. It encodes CASKAGAPTDTQYF.

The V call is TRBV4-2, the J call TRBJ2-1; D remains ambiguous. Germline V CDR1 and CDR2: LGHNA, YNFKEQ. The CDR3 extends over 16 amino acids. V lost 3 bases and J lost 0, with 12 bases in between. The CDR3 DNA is TGTGCCAGCAGCCAGAGCTACCGAAGCTCCTACAATGAGCAGTTCTTC. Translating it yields CASSQSYRSSYNEQFF.

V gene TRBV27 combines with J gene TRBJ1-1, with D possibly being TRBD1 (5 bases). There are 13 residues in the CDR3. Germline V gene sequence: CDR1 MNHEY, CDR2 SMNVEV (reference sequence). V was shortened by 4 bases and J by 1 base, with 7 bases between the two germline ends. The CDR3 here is CASSSQGNTEAFF. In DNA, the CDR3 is TGTGCCAGCAGTTCTCAGGGGAACACTGAAGCTTTCTTT.

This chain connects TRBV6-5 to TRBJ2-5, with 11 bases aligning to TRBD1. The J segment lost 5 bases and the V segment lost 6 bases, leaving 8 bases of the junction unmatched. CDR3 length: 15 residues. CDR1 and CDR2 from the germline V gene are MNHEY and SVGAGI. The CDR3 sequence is CASRKEDRGRETQYF. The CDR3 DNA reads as TGTGCCAGCAGAAAAGAGGACAGGGGGCGTGAGACCCAGTACTTC.